The clone carrying this TCR beta chain came up many times. Antigen: not known. A read error is likely, as this CDR3 ends without the conserved phenylalanine or tryptophan. TCR beta CDR3 region amplification was performed from RNA transcripts. The primer set for the first-round RT-PCR of the TCR CDR3 was HTBI. TCRdb reprocessed the multiplex PCR reads with MiXCR, giving one entry per CDR3 protein. The sample carries approximately 610,000 distinct CDR3 sequences, approximately 14% recorded once. This sample is part of a study of T cells in Graves' hyperthyroidism and ophthalmopathy. Whole-study results and caveats: Most thyroid clonotypes with frequency above 0.001 were detected in blood.

CDR1 and CDR2 from the germline V gene are DFQATT and SNEGSKA (reference sequence). This CDR3 comprises 13 residues. V lost 3 bases to trimming and J lost 0 bases, with 8 bases between them. This clonotype originated in a woman between 35 and 50 years old with Graves' ophthalmopathy. Material for sequencing was blood. V usage is TRBV20-1 and J usage is TRBJ1-1; possible D gene TRBD1, 5 bases. The CDR3 sequence: CSASWGMNTEAFL. CDR3 bases: TGCAGTGCTAGTTGGGGCATGAACACTGAAGCTTTCCTT.